This T cell receptor (beta chain) was obtained from a study of cytomegalovirus exposure and HLA in healthy donors. The PCR ran on 60 Vbeta and 13 Jbeta primers. In the source study's methods: Roughly 83 million unique TCR beta chains, roughly 11 million of them shared, were counted by a later analysis. Libraries were prepared by immunoSEQ multiplex PCR; TCRdb keeps only in-frame clonotypes and omits some of them. The V and J calls and clone size were taken over from that table, and D and trimming were inferred from the DNA. The repertoire holds some 120,000 clones, about 82% seen once, with less than 2% in the top ten. On this clone itself: Its antigen is unidentified.

Study-wide points: Presence/absence results assume similar sequencing depth per donor, which may not hold.

The CDR3 has 16 residues. CDR1 and CDR2 from the germline V gene are LNHDA and SQIVND (reference sequence). V lost 4 bases and J lost 2; bases outside the gene matches: 6. Specimen: PBMCs. The V and J genes are TRBV19 and TRBJ2-7; TRBD2 agrees at 12 bases. The sequence derives from a man aged 50 to 60 in good health and CMV-seronegative. CDR3 protein: CASSTQLAGGPYEQYF. Here the CDR3 DNA reads TGTGCCAGTAGTACACAACTAGCGGGGGGACCCTACGAGCAGTACTTC.